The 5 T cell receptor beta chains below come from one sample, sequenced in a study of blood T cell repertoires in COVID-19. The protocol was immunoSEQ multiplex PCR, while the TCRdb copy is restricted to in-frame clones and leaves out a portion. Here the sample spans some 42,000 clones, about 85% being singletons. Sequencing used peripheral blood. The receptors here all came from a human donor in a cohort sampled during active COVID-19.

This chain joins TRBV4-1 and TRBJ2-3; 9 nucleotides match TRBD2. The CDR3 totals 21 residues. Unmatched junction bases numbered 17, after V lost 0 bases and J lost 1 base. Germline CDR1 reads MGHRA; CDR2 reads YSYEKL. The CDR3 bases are TGCGCCAGCAGCCAAGATCGGGCGAGGAGGCGGGGGGGCCGAGGCACAGATACGCAGTATTTT. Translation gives CASSQDRARRRGGRGTDTQYF.

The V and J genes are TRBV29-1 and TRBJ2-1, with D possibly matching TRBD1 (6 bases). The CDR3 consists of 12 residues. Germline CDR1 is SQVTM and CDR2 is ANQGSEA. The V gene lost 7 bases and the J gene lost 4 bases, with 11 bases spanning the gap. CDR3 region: CSAHRDYNEQFF. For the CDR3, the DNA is TGCAGCGCCCACAGGGATTACAATGAGCAGTTCTTC.

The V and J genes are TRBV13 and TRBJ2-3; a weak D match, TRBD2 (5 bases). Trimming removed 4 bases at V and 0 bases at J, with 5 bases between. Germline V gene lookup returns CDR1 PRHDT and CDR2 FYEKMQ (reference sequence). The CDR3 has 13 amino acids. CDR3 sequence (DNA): TGTGCCAGCAGCTGGGAGAGCACAGATACGCAGTATTTT. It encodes CASSWESTDTQYF.

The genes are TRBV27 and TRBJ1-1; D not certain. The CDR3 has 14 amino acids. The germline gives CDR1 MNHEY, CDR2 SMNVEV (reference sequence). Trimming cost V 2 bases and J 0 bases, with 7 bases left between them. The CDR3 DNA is TGTGCCAGCAGTTTAGGAGAGATGAACACTGAAGCTTTCTTT. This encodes CASSLGEMNTEAFF.

The CDR3 nucleotides read TGTGCCAGCAGCTTCCTTTGGGACAAGGGCTATGGCTACACCTTC. Its translation: CASSFLWDKGYGYTF. The genes are TRBV3-1 (or the pseudogene TRBV3-2) and TRBJ1-2, with TRBD1 as a possible D gene (6 bases). Germline-derived CDR1 and CDR2 are LGHDT and YNNKEL (reference sequence). This CDR3 has 15 amino acids. Trimming stripped 5 bases from V and 4 bases from J, with 17 bases between.